This T cell receptor beta chain was sequenced for a study of T-cell reconstitution after alpha-beta-depleted transplantation in children. Overall study findings and caveats: For some patients, TCRbeta diversity was high at day 60 because of recipient T cells and thymic progenitors that survived. In patients about two months after transplant, alpha-beta T cells reportedly arose from several hundred expanded graft clones. A year had passed since transplant, and T-cell counts and diversity by then came mostly from newly produced T cells.

The CDR3 loop spans 13 amino acids. The germline V gene encodes CDR1 KGHSH and CDR2 LQKENI. Trimming shortened V by 3 bases and J by 5 bases, and 9 bases separated the two germline ends. This clonotype was counted only a few times. Its target is unknown. As it was prepared, the TCRbeta library received unique molecular identifiers. One entry per CDR3 protein results from TCRdb running MiXCR on the PCR reads. The sample includes about 980,000 distinct CDR3 sequences, roughly 31% seen only once; the top ten take 25% to 35%. The chain joins TRBV18 to TRBJ2-3; weak D call: TRBD2 (6 bases). The TCR was taken from a boy younger than two who had a stem cell transplant for SCID, so the T cells may come from the graft donor. The sequences come from PBMCs, mostly from graft donor cells, collected 360 days after TCRalphabeta/CD19-depleted stem cell transplant. The CDR3 region has the DNA TGTGCCAGCTCACCTCCCGGGGGAGATACGCAGTATTTT. It encodes CASSPPGGDTQYF.